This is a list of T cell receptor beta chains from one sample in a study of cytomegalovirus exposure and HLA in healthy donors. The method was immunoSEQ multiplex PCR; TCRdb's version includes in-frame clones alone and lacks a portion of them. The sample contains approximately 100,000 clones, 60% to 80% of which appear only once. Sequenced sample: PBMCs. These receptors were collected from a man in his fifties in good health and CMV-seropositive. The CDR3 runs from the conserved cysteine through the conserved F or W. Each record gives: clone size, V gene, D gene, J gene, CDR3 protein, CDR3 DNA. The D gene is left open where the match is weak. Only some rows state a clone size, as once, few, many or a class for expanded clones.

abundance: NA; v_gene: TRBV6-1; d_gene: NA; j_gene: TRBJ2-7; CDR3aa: CASSMRYYEQYF; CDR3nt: TGTGCCAGCAGTATGAGGTACTACGAGCAGTACTTC
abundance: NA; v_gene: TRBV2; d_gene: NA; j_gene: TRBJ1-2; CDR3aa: CASSERGANGYTF; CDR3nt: TGTGCCAGCAGTGAACGGGGGGCTAATGGCTACACCTTC
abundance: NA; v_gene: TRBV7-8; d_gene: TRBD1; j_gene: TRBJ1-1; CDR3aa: CASSSVTGRTEAFF; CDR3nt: TGTGCCAGCAGCTCCGTGACAGGGAGGACTGAAGCTTTCTTT
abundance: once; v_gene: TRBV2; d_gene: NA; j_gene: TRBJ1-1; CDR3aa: CASTEGGYEAFF; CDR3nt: TGTGCCAGCACCGAGGGGGGGTATGAAGCTTTCTTT
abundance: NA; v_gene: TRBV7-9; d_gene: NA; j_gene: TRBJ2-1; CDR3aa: CASSPSSYNEQFF; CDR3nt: TGTGCCAGCAGCCCCTCTTCTTACAATGAGCAGTTCTTC
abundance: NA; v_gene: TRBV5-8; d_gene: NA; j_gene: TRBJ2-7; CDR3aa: CASNSGTGREQYF; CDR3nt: TGTGCCAGCAACAGCGGGACAGGAAGGGAGCAGTACTTC
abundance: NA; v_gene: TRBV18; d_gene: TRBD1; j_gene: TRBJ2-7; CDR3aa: CASSPQGEEQYF; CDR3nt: TGTGCCAGCTCACCCCAGGGGGAGGAGCAGTACTTC
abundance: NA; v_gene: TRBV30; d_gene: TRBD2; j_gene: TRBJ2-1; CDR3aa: CAWSPKTTSDNEQFF; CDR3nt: TGTGCCTGGAGTCCAAAAACCACTAGCGACAATGAGCAGTTCTTC
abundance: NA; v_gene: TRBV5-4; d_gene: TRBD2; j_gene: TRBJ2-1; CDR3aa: CASSLASGGAFREQFF; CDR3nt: TGTGCCAGCAGCTTGGCTAGCGGGGGGGCTTTCAGGGAGCAGTTCTTC
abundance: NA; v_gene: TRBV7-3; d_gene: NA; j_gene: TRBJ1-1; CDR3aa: CASSFQQGTEAFF; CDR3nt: TGTGCCAGCAGCTTTCAACAGGGAACTGAAGCTTTCTTT
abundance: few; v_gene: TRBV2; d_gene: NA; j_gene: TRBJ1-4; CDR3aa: CASWAPANEKLFF; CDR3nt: TGTGCCAGCTGGGCACCCGCTAATGAAAAACTGTTTTTT
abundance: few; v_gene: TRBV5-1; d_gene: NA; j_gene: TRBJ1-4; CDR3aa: CASREGATNEKLFF; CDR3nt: TGCGCCAGCAGGGAGGGAGCAACTAATGAAAAACTGTTTTTT
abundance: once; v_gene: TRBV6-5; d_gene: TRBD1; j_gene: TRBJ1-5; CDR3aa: CASSSGQAIQPQHF; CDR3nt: TGTGCCAGCAGCTCGGGACAGGCGATACAGCCCCAGCATTTT
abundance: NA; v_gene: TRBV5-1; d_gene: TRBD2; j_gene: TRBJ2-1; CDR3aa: CASSPAGGSYNEQFF; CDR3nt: TGCGCCAGCAGCCCAGCGGGAGGGAGTTACAATGAGCAGTTCTTC
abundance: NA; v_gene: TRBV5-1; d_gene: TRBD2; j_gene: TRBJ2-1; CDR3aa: CASSIPLAGETNEQFF; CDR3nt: TGCGCCAGCAGCATCCCTCTAGCGGGAGAGACCAATGAGCAGTTCTTC
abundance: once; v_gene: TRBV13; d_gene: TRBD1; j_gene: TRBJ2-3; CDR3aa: CASSFLAKPGQGLADTQYF; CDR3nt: TGTGCCAGCAGCTTTTTGGCCAAACCGGGACAGGGTTTGGCAGATACGCAGTATTTT
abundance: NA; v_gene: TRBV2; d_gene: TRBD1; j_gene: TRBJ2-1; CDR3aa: CATQTTGAGEQFF; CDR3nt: TGTGCCACCCAGACGACAGGGGCAGGTGAGCAGTTCTTC
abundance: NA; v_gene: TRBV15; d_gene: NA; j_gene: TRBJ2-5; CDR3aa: CATSRSRAETQYF; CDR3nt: TGTGCCACCTCTCGGAGCAGGGCAGAGACCCAGTACTTC
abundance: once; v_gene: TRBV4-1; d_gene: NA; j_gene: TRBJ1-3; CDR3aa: CASSQVHSLSGNTIYF; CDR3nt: TGCGCCAGCAGCCAAGTTCACAGTCTCTCTGGAAACACCATATATTTT
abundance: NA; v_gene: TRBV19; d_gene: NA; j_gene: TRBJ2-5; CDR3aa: CASSLTGLGETQYF; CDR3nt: TGTGCCAGTAGCCTGACGGGACTGGGGGAGACCCAGTACTTC
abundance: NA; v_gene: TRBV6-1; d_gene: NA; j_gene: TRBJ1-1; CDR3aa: CASRRDILTEAFF; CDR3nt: TGTGCCAGCAGAAGGGACATCCTCACTGAAGCTTTCTTT
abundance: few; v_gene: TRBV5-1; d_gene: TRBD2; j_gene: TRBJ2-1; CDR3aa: CASSSLAGAGNEQFF; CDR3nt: TGCGCCAGCAGCTCGTTAGCGGGAGCTGGCAATGAGCAGTTCTTC
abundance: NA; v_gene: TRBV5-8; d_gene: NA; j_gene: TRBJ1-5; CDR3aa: CASSLQEGPQHF; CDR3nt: TGTGCCAGCAGCTTGCAGGAGGGACCCCAGCATTTT
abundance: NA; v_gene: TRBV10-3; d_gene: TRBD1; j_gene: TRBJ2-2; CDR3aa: CAISPGQYTGELFF; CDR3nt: TGTGCCATCAGTCCGGGACAGTACACCGGGGAGCTGTTTTTT
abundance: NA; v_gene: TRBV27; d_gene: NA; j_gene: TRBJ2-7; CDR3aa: CASSSWPPDYEQYF; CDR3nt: TGTGCCAGCAGTTCGTGGCCGCCCGACTACGAGCAGTACTTC
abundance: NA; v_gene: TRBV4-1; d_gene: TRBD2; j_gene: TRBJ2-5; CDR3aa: CASSQAGGEQYF; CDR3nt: TGCGCCAGCAGCCAAGCGGGGGGAGAGCAGTACTTC
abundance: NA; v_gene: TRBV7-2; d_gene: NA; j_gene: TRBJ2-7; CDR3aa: CASNFMGRGEQYF; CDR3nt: TGTGCCAGCAACTTCATGGGGCGCGGCGAGCAGTACTTC
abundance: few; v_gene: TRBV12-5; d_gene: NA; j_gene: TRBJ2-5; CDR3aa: CASGLVNGETQYF; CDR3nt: TGTGCTAGTGGTTTGGTGAACGGAGAGACCCAGTACTTC
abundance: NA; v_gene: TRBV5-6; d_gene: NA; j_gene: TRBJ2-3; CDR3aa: CASSLGGVYTQYF; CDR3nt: TGTGCCAGCAGCTTGGGTGGAGTCTATACGCAGTATTTT
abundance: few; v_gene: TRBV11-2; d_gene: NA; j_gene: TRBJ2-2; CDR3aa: CASSPVTGELFF; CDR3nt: TGTGCCAGCAGCCCGGTAACCGGGGAGCTGTTTTTT
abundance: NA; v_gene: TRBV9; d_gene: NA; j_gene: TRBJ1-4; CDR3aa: CASSVAAGNEKLFF; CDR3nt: TGTGCCAGCAGCGTAGCGGCAGGGAATGAAAAACTGTTTTTT
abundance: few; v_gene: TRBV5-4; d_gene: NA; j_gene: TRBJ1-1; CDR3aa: CASSSLGMAEAFF; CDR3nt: TGTGCCAGCAGCTCCCTCGGGATGGCTGAAGCTTTCTTT
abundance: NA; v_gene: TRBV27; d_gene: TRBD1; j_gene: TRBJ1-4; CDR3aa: CASSLGTGGDEKLFF; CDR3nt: TGTGCCAGCAGTTTAGGGACAGGGGGCGACGAAAAACTGTTTTTT
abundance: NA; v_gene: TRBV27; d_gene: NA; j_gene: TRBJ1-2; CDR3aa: CASSPQGYNTPLFSGYTF; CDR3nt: TGTGCCAGCAGTCCGCAGGGTTACAATACCCCTCTGTTCAGTGGCTACACCTTC
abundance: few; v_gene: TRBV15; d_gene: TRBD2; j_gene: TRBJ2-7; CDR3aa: CATSRGGLLSYEQYF; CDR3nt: TGTGCCACCAGCAGGGGGGGACTACTCTCCTACGAGCAGTACTTC
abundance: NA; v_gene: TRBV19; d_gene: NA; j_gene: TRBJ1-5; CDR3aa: CASSMGRGRLGVQPQHF; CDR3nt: TGTGCCAGTAGTATGGGCAGGGGCCGGCTTGGGGTCCAGCCCCAGCATTTT
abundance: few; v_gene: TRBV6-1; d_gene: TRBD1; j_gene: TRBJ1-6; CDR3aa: CAHESGQGNSPLHF; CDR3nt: TGTGCCCACGAGTCAGGACAGGGGAATTCACCCCTCCACTTT
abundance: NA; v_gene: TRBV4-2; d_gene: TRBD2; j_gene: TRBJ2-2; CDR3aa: CASSQDLAGANTGELFF; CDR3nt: TGTGCCAGCAGCCAAGATCTAGCGGGTGCGAACACCGGGGAGCTGTTTTTT
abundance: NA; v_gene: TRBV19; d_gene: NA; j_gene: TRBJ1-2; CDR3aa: CASSEGSHQYGYTF; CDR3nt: TGTGCCAGTAGTGAGGGAAGCCACCAATATGGCTACACCTTC
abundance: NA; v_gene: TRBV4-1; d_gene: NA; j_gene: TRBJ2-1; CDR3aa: CASSHPEPPDEQFF; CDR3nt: TGCGCCAGCAGCCACCCCGAGCCCCCCGATGAGCAGTTCTTC
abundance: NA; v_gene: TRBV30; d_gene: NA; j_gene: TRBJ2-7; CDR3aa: CAWGSGFIEQYF; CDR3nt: TGTGCCTGGGGCAGCGGCTTTATTGAGCAGTACTTC
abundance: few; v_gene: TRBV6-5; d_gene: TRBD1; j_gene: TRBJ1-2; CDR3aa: CASSYRGGRYGYTF; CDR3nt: TGTGCCAGCAGTTATCGAGGGGGCAGGTATGGCTACACCTTC
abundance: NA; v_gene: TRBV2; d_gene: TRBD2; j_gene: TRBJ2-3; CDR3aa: CASRGLAGTDTQYF; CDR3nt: TGTGCCAGCAGGGGACTAGCGGGGACAGATACGCAGTATTTT
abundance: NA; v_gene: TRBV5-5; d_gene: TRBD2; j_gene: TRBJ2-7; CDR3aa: CASSLIQGGEQYF; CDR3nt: TGTGCCAGCAGCTTGATTCAGGGAGGGGAGCAGTACTTC
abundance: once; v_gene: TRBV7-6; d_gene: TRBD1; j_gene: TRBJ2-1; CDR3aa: CASSLRDREVDEQFF; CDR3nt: TGTGCCAGCAGCTTAAGGGACAGGGAGGTTGATGAGCAGTTCTTC
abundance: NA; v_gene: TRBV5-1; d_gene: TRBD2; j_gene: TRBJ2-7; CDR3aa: CASSFLPGRAGGDSYEQYF; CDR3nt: TGCGCCAGCAGCTTCCTGCCCGGGAGAGCGGGAGGCGACAGCTACGAGCAGTACTTC
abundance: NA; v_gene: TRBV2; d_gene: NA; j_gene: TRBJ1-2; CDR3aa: CASSPQNLNYGYTF; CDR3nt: TGTGCCAGCAGTCCCCAGAATCTCAACTATGGCTACACCTTC
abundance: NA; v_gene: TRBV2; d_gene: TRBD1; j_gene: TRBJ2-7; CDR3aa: CASSIPWTGALYEQYF; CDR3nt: TGTGCCAGCAGTATACCTTGGACAGGGGCGTTATACGAGCAGTACTTC